This TCR beta chain was retrieved from a study of cytomegalovirus exposure and HLA in healthy donors. Study observations and caveats: Diagnosis of cytomegalovirus status made by the classifier reportedly showed high specificity and sensitivity. The listing of roughly 160 TCR beta chains classed them as cytomegalovirus-associated. First-cohort TCR clusters tended to co-occur in the 90 to 150 validation repertoires, a later analysis found.

About this clone: Its specificity is unknown.

The protocol was immunoSEQ multiplex PCR, while the TCRdb copy is restricted to in-frame clones and leaves out a portion. The data contain around 69,000 clones, under 96% of them singletons. The CDR3 has 16 amino acids. V trimming: 2 bases; J trimming: 3 bases; junction bases outside the gene matches: 9. Germline assignment: CDR1 SGHDT and CDR2 YYEEEE. This chain links TRBV5-6 with TRBJ2-7, with 9 bases matching TRBD1. The receptor's source is a woman between 18 and 29 years old in good health and CMV-seropositive. The specimen sequenced was PBMCs. The DNA of the CDR3 is TGTGCCAGCAGCTTACTTACAGGGGGCTACCTCTACGAGCAGTACTTC. It yields the protein CASSLLTGGYLYEQYF.